This passage covers 7 T cell receptor beta chains from one sample sequenced in a study of radiation and T cells in renal cell carcinoma. Measured with immunoSEQ multiplex PCR; TCRdb has only the in-frame clones, and not every one. This sample has roughly 100,000 clones, with 84% found just once. Time point noted: blood 4 weeks post-SBRT, at nephrectomy. As for treatment: 15 Gy SBRT to primary tumor, nephrectomy 4 weeks later. The sample consisted of blood, taken from a patient whose treatment included radiotherapy and nephrectomy. These receptors came from a man in his 60s with renal cell carcinoma.

V and J are TRBV10-3 and TRBJ1-2; tentatively, D is TRBD1 (5 bases). Trimming stripped 0 bases from V and 5 bases from J, with 10 bases between. The CDR3 is 14 residues long. Germline lookup yields CDR1 ENHRY and CDR2 SYGVKD. CDR3 sequence (DNA): TGTGCCATCAGTGAGTCCCAGGGCTTGTATGGCTACACCTTC. Protein: CAISESQGLYGYTF.

The J gene is TRBJ2-7, the V gene TRBV6-1; TRBD1 agrees at 8 bases. This CDR3 region has 13 residues. Germline loops: CDR1 MNHNS, CDR2 SASEGT. J gave up 2 bases and V 6 bases, and 3 bases lay outside the gene matches. CDR3 loop: CASRWTGTYEQYF. CDR3 DNA sequence: TGTGCCAGCAGATGGACAGGGACCTACGAGCAGTACTTC.

The chain links TRBV19 to TRBJ2-7; 8 positions agree with TRBD2. This CDR3 is built from 16 residues. CDR1 is LNHDA, CDR2 SQIVND, per germline (reference sequence). J gave up 3 bases and V 3 bases, and 10 bases lay outside the gene matches. The CDR3 protein is CASSISSGRRGYEQYF. For the CDR3, the DNA is TGTGCCAGTAGTATCTCGAGCGGGAGAAGGGGCTACGAGCAGTACTTC.

V usage is TRBV28 and J usage is TRBJ2-7, with 10 bases that match TRBD2. J lost 3 bases, V lost 6 bases, and 8 bases had no gene match. The CDR3 loop spans 15 amino acids. In germline, CDR1 is MDHEN, CDR2 SYDVKM. The chain's CDR3 is CASSSRLAGIYEQYF. The CDR3 DNA is TGTGCCAGCAGCTCCCGACTAGCGGGCATCTACGAGCAGTACTTC.

In its sample, this clone was seen once. The rearrangement links TRBV28 to TRBJ1-5; D gene ambiguous. This CDR3 is 13 amino acids long. Looked up from germline, CDR1 is MDHEN and CDR2 is SYDVKM. Trimming left V 5 bases short and J 6 bases short, with 11 bases between. The DNA of the CDR3 is TGTGCCAGCAGTCAACCCCCCAGTCAGCCCCAGCATTTT. Translating it yields CASSQPPSQPQHF.

The gene calls are TRBV30 and TRBJ2-7, with 7 nucleotides matching TRBD1. In germline, CDR1 is GTSNPN, CDR2 SVGIG (reference sequence). The V and J ends lost 4 bases and 7 bases, in that order; junction bases with no gene match: 16. This CDR3 is built from 15 residues. CDR3 sequence (DNA): TGTGCCTGGACTGAGACAGGGCCTTTTGTAGTAGAGCAGTACTTC. Amino acids: CAWTETGPFVVEQYF.

The chain recombines TRBV5-1 with TRBJ2-1; D not certain. The CDR3 totals 18 residues. Trimming took 8 bases from V and 3 from J, leaving 27 bases between them. Germline V gene lookup returns CDR1 SGHRS and CDR2 YFSETQ. Here the CDR3 reads CASSGAGAEKIFYNEQFF. The DNA of the CDR3 is TGCGCCAGTTCAGGAGCCGGCGCCGAGAAAATATTCTACAATGAGCAGTTCTTC.